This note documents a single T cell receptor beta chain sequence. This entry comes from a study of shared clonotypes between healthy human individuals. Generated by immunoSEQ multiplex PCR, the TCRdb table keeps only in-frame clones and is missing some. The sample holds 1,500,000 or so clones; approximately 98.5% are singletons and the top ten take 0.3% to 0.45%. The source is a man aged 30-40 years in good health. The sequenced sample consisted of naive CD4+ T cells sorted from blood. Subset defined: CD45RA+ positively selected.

The CDR3 loop is CASSTQGVEETQYF. The CDR3 DNA is TGTGCCAGCAGCACACAGGGGGTTGAGGAGACCCAGTACTTC. The chain has TRBV9 and TRBJ2-5; TRBD1 aligns across 8 bases. The CDR3 has 14 residues. Per germline, CDR1 SGDLS and CDR2 YYNGEE. Trimming cost V 4 bases and J 5 bases; bases outside gene matches: 7. Drawing the rest from reference TRBV9 and TRBJ2-5, the complete variable domain is DSGVTQTPKHLITATGQRVTLRCSPRSGDLSVYWYQQSLDQGLQFLIQYYNGEERAKGNILERFSAQQFPDLHSELNLSSLELGDSALYFCASSTQGVEETQYFGPGTRLLVL.